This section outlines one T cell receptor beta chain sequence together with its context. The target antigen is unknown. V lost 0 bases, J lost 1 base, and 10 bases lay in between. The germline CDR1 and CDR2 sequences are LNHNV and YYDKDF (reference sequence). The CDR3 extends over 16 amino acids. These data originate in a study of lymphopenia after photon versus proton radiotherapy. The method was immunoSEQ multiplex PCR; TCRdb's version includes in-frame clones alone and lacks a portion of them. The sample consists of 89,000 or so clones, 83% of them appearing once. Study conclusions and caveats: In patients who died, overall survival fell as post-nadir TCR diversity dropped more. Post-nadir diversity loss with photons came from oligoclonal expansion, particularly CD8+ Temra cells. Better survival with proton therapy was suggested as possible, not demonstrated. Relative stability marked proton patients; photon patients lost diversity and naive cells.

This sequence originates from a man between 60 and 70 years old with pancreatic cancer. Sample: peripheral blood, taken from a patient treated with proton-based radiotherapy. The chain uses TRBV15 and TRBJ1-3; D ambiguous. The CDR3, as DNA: TGTGCCACCAGCAGAGATCTCGGGGATTCTGGAAACACCATATATTTT. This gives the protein CATSRDLGDSGNTIYF.